This entry is about one TCR beta chain. Its antigen is still unknown. V lost 5 bases to trimming and J lost 0 bases, with 4 bases between them. There are 12 residues in the CDR3. From germline, CDR1 is MNHNS and CDR2 SASEGT. Time point denoted: baseline, week 1 (first vaccination visit). The treatment here: pre-vaccination baseline after standard-of-care therapy. The sample originates from a study of a mutant IDH1 vaccine in newly diagnosed glioma. The wider study: Mean patient age was around 40 years; around 62% were male and 37.5% female. Patients were pretreated with radiotherapy, temozolomide, or both, mostly both.

Sequencing was performed with immunoSEQ multiplex PCR; in TCRdb, only in-frame clones are kept and a portion is missing. The table lists 20,000 to 25,000 clones, 93% of them singletons, with about 1.2% in the top ten. Study outcomes and limitations: Immune responses induced by the vaccine were seen in less than 95% of patients, spanning multiple MHC alleles.

This sequence joins TRBV6-1 and TRBJ1-2, with D unresolved. Sequencing used PBMCs, obtained from a glioma patient treated with radiotherapy, temozolomide or both. The source is a man aged 35 to 55 with glioma. CDR3 in amino acids: CASSWTNYGYTF. The CDR3 DNA follows: TGTGCCAGCAGTTGGACTAACTATGGCTACACCTTC.